This entry is about one T cell receptor (beta chain). This sample is drawn from a study of T cells in tumors after PD-1 blockade. Sequencing used immunoSEQ multiplex PCR; TCRdb keeps in-frame clones, though not all of them. Of approximately 48,000 clones listed, over 75% are singletons. Here the sequenced sample was PBMCs, taken before anti-PD-1 treatment. This receptor was obtained from a human donor with basal cell carcinoma.

Written as DNA, the CDR3 is TGTGCCAGCAGTTACGGACAGGGGGCGGGCGAGCAGTACTTC. The encoded protein is CASSYGQGAGEQYF. The rearrangement links TRBV6-5 to TRBJ2-7, with 11 bases matching TRBD1. Germline CDR1 is MNHEY and CDR2 is SVGAGI. The CDR3 totals 14 residues. J gave up 6 bases and V 2 bases, and 3 bases lay outside the gene matches.